This TCR beta chain was recorded in a study of identical twins. The CDR3 is 18 residues long. V dropped 0 bases and J dropped 0 bases, with 16 bases sitting between them. Germline V CDR1 and CDR2: LGHDT, YNNKEL (reference sequence). Template switching added a universal primer site; cDNA carried unique molecular identifiers. TCRdb reprocessed the 5' RACE reads with MiXCR, giving one entry per CDR3 protein. The sample yields about 700,000 distinct CDR3 sequences, 8.5% to 9% seen once. Another study also made use of these data, one on yellow fever vaccine responses in identical twins.

The chain carries TRBV3-1 and TRBJ2-3; perhaps TRBD2 as D (6 bases). This TCR derives from a woman aged 18-29 years in good health. Sequenced sample: PBMCs. The CDR3 nucleotides are TGTGCCAGCAGCCAAGATAGCCATTCGGCGGGGAGCACAGATACGCAGTATTTT. Amino acid sequence: CASSQDSHSAGSTDTQYF.